This T cell receptor beta chain was documented in a study of blood T cell repertoires in COVID-19. In the study's own analysis: For nucleated cells, counts were estimated from reference gene primer amplification. Some clones are missing from TCRdb's copy, which holds only in-frame ones; the method was immunoSEQ multiplex PCR. Clone size and the V and J calls come from that table; the DNA yielded D and trimming. In the table there are more than 85,000 clones, 65% to 80% of which are singletons. Trimming removed 6 bases at V and 2 bases at J, with 17 bases between. In germline, CDR1 is MDHEN, CDR2 SYDVKM. The CDR3 length is 16 residues.

Material for sequencing was peripheral blood. This sequence joins TRBV28 and TRBJ1-5, with D tentatively TRBD1 (6 bases). The clonotype comes from a woman in her 70s with acute or convalescent COVID-19. Written as DNA, the CDR3 is TGTGCCAGCAGATTAGGGGGGACGGAGGGCAATCAGCCCCAGCATTTT. It is translated as CASRLGGTEGNQPQHF. Complete variable domain (other parts from reference TRBV28 and TRBJ1-5): DVKVTQSSRYLVKRTGEKVFLECVQDMDHENMFWYRQDPGLGLRLIYFSYDVKMKEKGDIPEGYSVSREKKERFSLILESASTNQTSMYLCASRLGGTEGNQPQHFGDGTRLSIL.